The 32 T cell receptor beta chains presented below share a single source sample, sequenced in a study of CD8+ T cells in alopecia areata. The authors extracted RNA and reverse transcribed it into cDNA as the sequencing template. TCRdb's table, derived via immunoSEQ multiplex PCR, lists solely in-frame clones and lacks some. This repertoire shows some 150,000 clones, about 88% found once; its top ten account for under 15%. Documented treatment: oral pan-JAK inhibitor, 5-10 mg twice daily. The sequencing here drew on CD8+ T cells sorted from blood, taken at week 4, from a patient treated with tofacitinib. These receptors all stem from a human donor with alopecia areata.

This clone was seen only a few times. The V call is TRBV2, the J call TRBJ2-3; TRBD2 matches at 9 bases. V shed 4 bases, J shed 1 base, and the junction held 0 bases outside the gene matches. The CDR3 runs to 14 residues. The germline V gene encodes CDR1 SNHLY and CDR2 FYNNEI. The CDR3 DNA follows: TGTGCCAGCAGTGCTAGCGGGGGCACAGATACGCAGTATTTT. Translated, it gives CASSASGGTDTQYF. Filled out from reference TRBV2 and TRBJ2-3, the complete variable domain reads EPEVTQTPSHQVTQMGQEVILRCVPISNHLYFYWYRQILGQKVEFLVSFYNNEISEKSEIFDDQFSVERPDGSNFTLKIRSTKLEDSAMYFCASSASGGTDTQYFGPGTRLTVL.

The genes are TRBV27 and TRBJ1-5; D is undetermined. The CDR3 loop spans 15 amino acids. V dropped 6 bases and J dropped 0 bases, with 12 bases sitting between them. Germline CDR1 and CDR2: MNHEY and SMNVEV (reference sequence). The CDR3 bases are TGTGCCAGCAGCAGCACTCATTATAGCAATCAGCCCCAGCATTTT. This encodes CASSSTHYSNQPQHF.

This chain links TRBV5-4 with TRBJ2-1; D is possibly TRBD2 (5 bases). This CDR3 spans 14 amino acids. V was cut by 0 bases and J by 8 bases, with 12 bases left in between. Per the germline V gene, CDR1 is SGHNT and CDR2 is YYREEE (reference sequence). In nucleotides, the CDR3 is TGTGCCAGCAGCTTGGACCCAGAGAGGGATGAGCAGTTCTTC. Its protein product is CASSLDPERDEQFF.

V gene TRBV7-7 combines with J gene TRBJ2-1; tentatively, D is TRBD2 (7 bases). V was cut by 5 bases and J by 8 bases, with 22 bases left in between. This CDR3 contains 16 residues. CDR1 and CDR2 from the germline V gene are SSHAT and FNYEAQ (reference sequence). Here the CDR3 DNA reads TGTGCCAGCAGCCCTCGACCCAGGGGCGGGGGCTATGAGCAGTTCTTC. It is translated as CASSPRPRGGGYEQFF.

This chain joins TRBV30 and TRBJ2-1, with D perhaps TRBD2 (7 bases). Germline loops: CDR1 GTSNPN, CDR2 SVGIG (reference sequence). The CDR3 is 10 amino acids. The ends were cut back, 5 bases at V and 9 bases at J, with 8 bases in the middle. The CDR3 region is CAWGGAEQFF. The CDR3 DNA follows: TGTGCCTGGGGGGGGGCTGAGCAGTTCTTC.

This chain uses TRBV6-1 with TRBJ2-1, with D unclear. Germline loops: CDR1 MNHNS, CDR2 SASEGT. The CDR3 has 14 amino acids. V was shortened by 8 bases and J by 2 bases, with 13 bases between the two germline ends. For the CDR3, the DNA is TGTGCCAGCGGTCAGGTATCCGCCTACAATGAGCAGTTCTTC. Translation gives CASGQVSAYNEQFF.

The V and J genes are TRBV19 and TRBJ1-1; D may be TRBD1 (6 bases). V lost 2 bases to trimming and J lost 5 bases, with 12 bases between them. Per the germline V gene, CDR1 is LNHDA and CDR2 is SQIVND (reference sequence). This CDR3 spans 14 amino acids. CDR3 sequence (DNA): TGTGCCAGTAGTATATCGGGGGCCCGGACTGAAGCTTTCTTT. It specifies CASSISGARTEAFF.

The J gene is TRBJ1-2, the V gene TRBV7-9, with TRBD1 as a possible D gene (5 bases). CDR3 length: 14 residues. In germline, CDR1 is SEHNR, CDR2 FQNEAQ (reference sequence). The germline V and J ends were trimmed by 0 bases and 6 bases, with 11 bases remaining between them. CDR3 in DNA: TGTGCCAGCAGCTTAGCGCTTGGGGGTAATGGCTACACCTTC. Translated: CASSLALGGNGYTF.

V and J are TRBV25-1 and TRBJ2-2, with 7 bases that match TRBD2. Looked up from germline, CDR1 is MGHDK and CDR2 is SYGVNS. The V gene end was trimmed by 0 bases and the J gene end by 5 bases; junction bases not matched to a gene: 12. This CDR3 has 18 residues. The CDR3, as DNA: TGTGCCAGCAGTGAATATCTCTCTCGCGGGAGTGGAACCGGGGAGCTGTTTTTT. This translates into CASSEYLSRGSGTGELFF. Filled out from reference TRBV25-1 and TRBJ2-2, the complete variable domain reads EADIYQTPRYLVIGTGKKITLECSQTMGHDKMYWYQQDPGMELHLIHYSYGVNSTEKGDLSSESTVSRIRTEHFPLTLESARPSHTSQYLCASSEYLSRGSGTGELFFGEGSRLTVL.

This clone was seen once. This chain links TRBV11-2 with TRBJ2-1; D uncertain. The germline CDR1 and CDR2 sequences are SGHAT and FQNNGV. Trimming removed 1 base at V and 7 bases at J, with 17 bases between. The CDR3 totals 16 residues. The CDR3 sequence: CASSLVGGTRDNEQFF. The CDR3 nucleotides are TGTGCCAGCAGCTTAGTCGGCGGAACCCGAGATAATGAGCAGTTCTTC.

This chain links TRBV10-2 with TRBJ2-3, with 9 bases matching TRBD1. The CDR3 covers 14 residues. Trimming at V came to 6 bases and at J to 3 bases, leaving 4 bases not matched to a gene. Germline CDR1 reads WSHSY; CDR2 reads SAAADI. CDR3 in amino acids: CASRTGGSTDTQYF. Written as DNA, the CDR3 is TGCGCCAGCAGGACAGGGGGTAGTACAGATACGCAGTATTTT.

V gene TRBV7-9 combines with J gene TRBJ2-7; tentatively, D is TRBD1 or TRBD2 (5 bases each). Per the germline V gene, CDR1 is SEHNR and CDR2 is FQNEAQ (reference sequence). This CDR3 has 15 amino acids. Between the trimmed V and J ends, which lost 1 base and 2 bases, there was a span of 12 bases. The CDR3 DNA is TGTGCCAGCAGCTTAGACGGGACCCCGACCTACGAGCAGTACTTC. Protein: CASSLDGTPTYEQYF.

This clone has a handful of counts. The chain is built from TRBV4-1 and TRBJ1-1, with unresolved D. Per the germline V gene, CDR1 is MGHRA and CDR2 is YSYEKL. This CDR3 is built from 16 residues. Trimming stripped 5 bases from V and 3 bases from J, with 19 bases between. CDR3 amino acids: CASSTSHLAWDTEAFF. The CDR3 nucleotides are TGCGCCAGCAGCACGAGTCACTTAGCCTGGGACACTGAAGCTTTCTTT.

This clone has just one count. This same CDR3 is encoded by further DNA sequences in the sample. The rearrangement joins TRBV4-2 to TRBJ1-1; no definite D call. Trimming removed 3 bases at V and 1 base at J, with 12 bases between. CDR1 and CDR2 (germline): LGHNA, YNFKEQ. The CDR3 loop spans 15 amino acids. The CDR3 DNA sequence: TGTGCCAGCAGCCAGGATTTGGAACAGAACACTGAAGCTTTCTTT. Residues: CASSQDLEQNTEAFF.

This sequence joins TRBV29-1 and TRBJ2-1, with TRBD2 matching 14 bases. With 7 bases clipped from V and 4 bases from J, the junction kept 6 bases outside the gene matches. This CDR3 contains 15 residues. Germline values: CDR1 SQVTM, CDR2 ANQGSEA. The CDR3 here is CSGGTSGRYYNEQFF. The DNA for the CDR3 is TGCAGCGGCGGGACTAGCGGGAGATATTACAATGAGCAGTTCTTC.

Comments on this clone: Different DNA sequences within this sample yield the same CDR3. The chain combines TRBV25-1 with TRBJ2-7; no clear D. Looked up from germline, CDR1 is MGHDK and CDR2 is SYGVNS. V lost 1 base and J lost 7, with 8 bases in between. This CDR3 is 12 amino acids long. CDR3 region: CASSELGREQYF. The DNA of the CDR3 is TGTGCCAGCAGTGAATTAGGAAGGGAGCAGTACTTC.

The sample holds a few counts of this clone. The DNA of the CDR3 is TGTGCCAGCAGTGACGGGGCTAGCGGGAGCGATGAGCAGTTCTTC. Its protein product is CASSDGASGSDEQFF. The rearrangement links TRBV6-4 to TRBJ2-1; 10 nucleotides match TRBD2. V lost 2 bases to trimming and J lost 8 bases; unmatched junction nucleotides: 6. The length of the CDR3 is 15 residues. The germline gives CDR1 MRHNA, CDR2 SNTAGT.

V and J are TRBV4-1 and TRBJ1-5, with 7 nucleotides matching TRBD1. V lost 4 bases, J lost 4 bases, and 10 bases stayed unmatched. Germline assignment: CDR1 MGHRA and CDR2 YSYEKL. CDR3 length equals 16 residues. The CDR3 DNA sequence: TGCGCCAGCAGCCTTTATACAGGGGCATCTAATCAGCCCCAGCATTTT. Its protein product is CASSLYTGASNQPQHF.

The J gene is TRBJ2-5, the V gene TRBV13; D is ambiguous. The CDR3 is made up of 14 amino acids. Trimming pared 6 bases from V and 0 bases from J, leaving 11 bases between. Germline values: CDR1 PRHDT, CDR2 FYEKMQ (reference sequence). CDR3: CASSHSPDQETQYF. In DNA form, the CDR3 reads TGTGCCAGCAGTCATAGTCCCGACCAAGAGACCCAGTACTTC.

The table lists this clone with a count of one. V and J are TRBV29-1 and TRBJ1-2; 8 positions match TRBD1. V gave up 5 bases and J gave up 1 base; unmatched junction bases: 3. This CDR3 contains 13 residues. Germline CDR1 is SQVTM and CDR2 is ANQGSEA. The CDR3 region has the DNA TGCAGCGTTCCGACAGGGGATAACTATGGCTACACCTTC. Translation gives CSVPTGDNYGYTF.

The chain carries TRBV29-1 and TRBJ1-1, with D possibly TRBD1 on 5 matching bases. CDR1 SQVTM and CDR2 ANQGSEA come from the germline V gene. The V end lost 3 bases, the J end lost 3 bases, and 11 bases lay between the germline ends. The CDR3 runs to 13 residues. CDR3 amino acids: CSVEGGGYTEAFF. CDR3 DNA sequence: TGCAGCGTTGAGGGGGGAGGGTACACTGAAGCTTTCTTT.

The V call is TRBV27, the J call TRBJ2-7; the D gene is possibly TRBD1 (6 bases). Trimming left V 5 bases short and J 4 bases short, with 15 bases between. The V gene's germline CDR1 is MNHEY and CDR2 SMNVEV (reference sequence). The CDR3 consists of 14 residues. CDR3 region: CASSMGAFEYEQYF. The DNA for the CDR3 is TGTGCCAGCAGTATGGGGGCCTTCGAATACGAGCAGTACTTC.

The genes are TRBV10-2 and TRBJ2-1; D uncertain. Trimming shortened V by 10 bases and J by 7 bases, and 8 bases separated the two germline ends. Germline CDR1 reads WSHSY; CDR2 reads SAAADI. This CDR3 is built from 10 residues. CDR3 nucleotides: TGCGCCACTGGGGTGAATGAGCAGTTCTTC. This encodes CATGVNEQFF.

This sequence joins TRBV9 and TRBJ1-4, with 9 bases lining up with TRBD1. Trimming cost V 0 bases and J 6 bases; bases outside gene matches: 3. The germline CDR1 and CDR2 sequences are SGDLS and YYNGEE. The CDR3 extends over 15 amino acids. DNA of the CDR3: TGTGCCAGCAGCGTAGGAACAGGGGGCGATGAAAAACTGTTTTTT. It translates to CASSVGTGGDEKLFF.

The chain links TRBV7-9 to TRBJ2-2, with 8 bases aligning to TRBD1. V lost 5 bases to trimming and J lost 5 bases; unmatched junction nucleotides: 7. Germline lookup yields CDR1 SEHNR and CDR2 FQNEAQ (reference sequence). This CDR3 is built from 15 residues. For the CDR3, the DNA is TGTGCCAGCAGCGGGACAGGACAAATGACCGGGGAGCTGTTTTTT. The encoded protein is CASSGTGQMTGELFF.

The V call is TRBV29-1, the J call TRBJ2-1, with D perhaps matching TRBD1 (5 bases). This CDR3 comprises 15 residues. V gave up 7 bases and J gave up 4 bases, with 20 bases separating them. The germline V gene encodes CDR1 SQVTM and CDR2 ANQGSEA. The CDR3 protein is CSADKAGNNYNEQFF. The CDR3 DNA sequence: TGCAGCGCCGATAAGGCAGGGAATAATTACAATGAGCAGTTCTTC.

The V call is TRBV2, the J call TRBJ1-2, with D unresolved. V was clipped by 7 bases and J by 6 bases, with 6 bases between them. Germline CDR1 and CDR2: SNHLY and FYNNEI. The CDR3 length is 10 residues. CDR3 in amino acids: CASKWDGYTF. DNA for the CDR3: TGTGCCAGCAAATGGGATGGCTACACCTTC.

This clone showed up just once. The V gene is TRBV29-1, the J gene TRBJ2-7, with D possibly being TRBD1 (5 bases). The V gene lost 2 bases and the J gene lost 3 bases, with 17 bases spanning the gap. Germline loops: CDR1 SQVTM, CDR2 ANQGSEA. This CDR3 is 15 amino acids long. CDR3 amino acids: CSVETGFASNYEQYF. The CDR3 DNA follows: TGCAGCGTTGAAACAGGTTTCGCCTCGAACTACGAGCAGTACTTC.

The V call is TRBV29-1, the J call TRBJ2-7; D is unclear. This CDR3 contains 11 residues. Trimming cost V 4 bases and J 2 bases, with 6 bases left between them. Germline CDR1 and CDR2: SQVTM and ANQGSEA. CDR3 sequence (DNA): TGCAGCGTTGCAGCGACCTACGAGCAGTACTTC. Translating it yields CSVAATYEQYF.

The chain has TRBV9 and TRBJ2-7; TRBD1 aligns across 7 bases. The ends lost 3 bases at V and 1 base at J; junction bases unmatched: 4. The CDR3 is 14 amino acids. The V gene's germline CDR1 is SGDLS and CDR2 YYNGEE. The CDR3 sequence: CASSAEGASYEQYF. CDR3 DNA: TGTGCCAGCAGCGCAGAGGGGGCTTCCTACGAGCAGTACTTC.

CDR3 sequence reads: CASSYATWAGNEAFF. The CDR3 coding sequence is TGTGCCAGCAGTTACGCGACGTGGGCAGGCAATGAAGCTTTCTTT. This chain connects TRBV6-5 to TRBJ1-1; D remains ambiguous. There are 15 residues in the CDR3. Germline CDR1 reads MNHEY; CDR2 reads SVGAGI. The V and J ends lost 2 bases and 7 bases respectively, with 17 bases between them.

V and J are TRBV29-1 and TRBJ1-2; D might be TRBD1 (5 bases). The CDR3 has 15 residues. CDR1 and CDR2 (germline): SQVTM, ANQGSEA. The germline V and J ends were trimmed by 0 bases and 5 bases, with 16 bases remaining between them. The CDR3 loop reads CSVEDQERGGYGYTF. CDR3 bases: TGCAGCGTTGAAGACCAGGAAAGGGGAGGGTATGGCTACACCTTC.